This TCR beta chain was documented in a study of blood T cell repertoires in COVID-19. For the study at large: Whether acute or convalescent, the COVID-19 samples came from the United States, Italy and Spain. T cells, B-cell-depleted T cells, or PBMCs provided the cDNA or gDNA that served as material.

The CDR3 covers 13 residues. Germline CDR1 and CDR2: SGHRS and YFSETQ. The ends were cut back, 4 bases at V and 6 bases at J, with 13 bases in the middle. Methods used by the authors: Reference gene primer amplification in the assay estimated nucleated cell counts. The protocol was immunoSEQ multiplex PCR, while the TCRdb copy is restricted to in-frame clones and leaves out a portion. Clonal size and the V and J genes are those of that table, whereas D and trimming came from the DNA. The sample includes 100,000 to 150,000 clones, around nine tenths of them seen just once. Followed longitudinally, the Seattle patients had been enrolled during active infection.

The material sequenced was peripheral blood. The V call is TRBV5-1, the J call TRBJ1-1; possibly TRBD1 for D (5 bases). The receptor's source is a man in his sixties with COVID-19, enrolled during active disease. The chain's CDR3 is CASSPLSGAEAFF. The CDR3 DNA is TGCGCCAGCAGCCCACTATCGGGGGCTGAAGCTTTCTTT.